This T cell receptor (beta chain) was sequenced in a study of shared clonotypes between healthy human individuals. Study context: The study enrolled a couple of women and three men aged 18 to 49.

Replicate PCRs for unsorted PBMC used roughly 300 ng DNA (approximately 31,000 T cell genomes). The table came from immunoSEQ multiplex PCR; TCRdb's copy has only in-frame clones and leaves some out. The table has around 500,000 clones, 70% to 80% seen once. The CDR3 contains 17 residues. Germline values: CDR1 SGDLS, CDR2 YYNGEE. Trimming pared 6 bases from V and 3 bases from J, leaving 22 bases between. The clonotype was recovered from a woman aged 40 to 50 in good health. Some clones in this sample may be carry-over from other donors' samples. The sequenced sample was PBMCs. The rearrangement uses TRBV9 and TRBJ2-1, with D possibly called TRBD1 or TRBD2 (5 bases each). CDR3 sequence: CASNDQVLGTDYNEQFF. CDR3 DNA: TGTGCCAGCAACGATCAGGTCTTAGGGACCGACTACAATGAGCAGTTCTTC.